This T cell receptor (beta chain) is from a study of blood T cells in healthy people across ages. A second PCR, run for about 7 to 11 cycles, used a sample-barcoded 5' primer plus a J-beta primer mix. TCRdb re-called the 5' RACE reads through MiXCR, storing one row per CDR3 protein. The table has over a million distinct CDR3 sequences, around 40% seen once; the top ten hold about 3.8%. Germline V gene sequence: CDR1 SGHTA, CDR2 FQGNSA. The CDR3 totals 16 residues. V lost 3 bases, J lost 2 bases, and 14 bases lay in between. This clonotype was seen just once. The antigen is unknown. The individuals who served as donors were healthy Caucasians living in Russia, aged about 6 to 100. Total RNA amounts of at least 5.5 micrograms were extracted per sample. Study-level points and caveats: Both higher diversity and more naive CD4+ cells marked long-lived donors when set against aged donors. Percentage of naive T cells showed a strong correlation with TCR beta diversity.

This receptor was identified in a woman between 18 and 30 years old in good health. Sequences were obtained from blood. The genes are TRBV7-2 and TRBJ1-5; no firm D call. This chain's CDR3 is CASSFEGVVGNQPQHF. The CDR3 nucleotides read TGTGCCAGCAGCTTCGAGGGAGTTGTCGGCAATCAGCCCCAGCATTTT.